The present T cell receptor beta chain was sequenced within a study of T cell responses to AZD1222 COVID-19 vaccine (dated by TCRdb to about 2021). Notes on the research overall: AZD1222 recipients whose second dose came at about 4 weeks and those whose second dose came at about 12 weeks were combined into one group, since spike-specific TCR depth and breadth did not differ between the two schedules. A total of approximately 250 trial participants underwent TCR sequencing, of whom nearly 210 had received two doses of AZD1222 and some 25 had received two doses of the MenACWY control vaccine. Trial participants were enrolled by age into 18-55, 56-69 and 70-plus year subgroups, with about 150, 28 and 57 TCR-sequenced participants respectively. Overall study results and their limits: Nearly half of unique spike-specific TCRs reportedly recognized epitopes outside regions mutated in the B.1.351 and B.1.1.7 variants. The vaccine-associated CD4 TCRs covered the entire spike protein, and the dominant responses fell in regions 160-218 and 743-854. Participants were mostly white British and included more females than males, and it was suggested by the authors that clonal diversity may have been underestimated. In the small 56-69-year group, the increase in depth fell short of significance, most likely because of low power. After two AZD1222 doses, both the breadth and the depth of spike-specific TCRs were significantly higher than at day 0 and than in MenACWY recipients. Only a handful of AZD1222 recipients were SARS-CoV-2 seropositive at baseline, limiting conclusions about previously exposed vaccinees. Because no day 14 peak-response samples were available, repertoires were characterized only after the peak T cell response.

The CDR3 covers 18 residues, taking in both the cysteine and the phenylalanine. Of all the DNA, just the CDR3 is kept, 54 bases in frame from base 1. At the junction V is shortened by 2 bases and J by 0 bases; bases outside the gene matches: 9. Taken from the germline V gene, the CDR1 and CDR2 loops are KGHSH and LQKENI. Per the publication, the time point label means: baseline before first vaccination. The vaccinee samples were drawn from two UK trials, COV001 and COV002, one of which was a single-blind randomized controlled phase 2/3 trial testing AZD1222 (ChAdOx1 nCoV-19) in healthy adults. For TCRbeta chain sequencing, PBMC samples from trial participants were taken at day 0 and at day 28 after the second dose. The CDR3 regions of human TCRbeta chains were analyzed by immunosequencing. On the study's bioinformatics: Repertoire TCRs were checked for matches against a reference library of SARS-CoV-2-specific TCRs that had been generated using the MIRA antigen-specificity platform. Breadth was defined as the fraction of unique TCRs that were SARS-CoV-2-associated, and depth was defined as the fraction of total T cells that were SARS-CoV-2-associated. Using the MIRA data, every spike-specific TCR was mapped to the spike region that the TCR reacted to and assigned to either a CD4 or a CD8 class. Log10-transformed breadth and depth values were compared by one-way ANOVA with Sidak's multiple comparisons tests. TCRdb limited this immuneACCESS table to in-frame rearrangements with V and J called. A share of clones is missing; checked studies link under half to unresolved V genes, and the rest is unexplained. The DNA was the basis for D and trimming; V, J and clone size are from that table. This sample is represented by more than 60,000 clones; roughly 87% of them were singletons. About 23% of the sample is in the top ten clones.

Concerning this clone: The antigen it recognizes is unknown. Base qualities are missing; no much larger clone stands one base away.

The clonotype comes from an adult in good health. The rearrangement combines TRBV18 with TRBJ1-3, and 8 bases in between align with TRBD1. Sample: peripheral blood, taken on day 0 of AZD1222 vaccination. The nucleotides read TGTGCCAGCTCACCAATAGGGACAGGAGGTCCCTCTGGAAACACCATATATTTT. Its amino acids are CASSPIGTGGPSGNTIYF.